This is a list of T cell receptor beta chains from one sample in a study of T-cell reconstitution after alpha-beta-depleted transplantation in children. One entry per CDR3 protein, called by TCRdb with MiXCR from the PCR reads. The table lists more than 550,000 distinct CDR3 sequences, about 10% of them singletons. The sample was PBMCs from the stem cell graft donor, taken from the stem cell graft. The receptors shown here come from a human donor who donated a stem cell graft to a child with acute myeloid leukemia. Both conserved end residues are part of each CDR3. D genes are given only for firm matches. Some rows have no size entry. The others give once, few or many, or a class for an expanded clone.

TRBV11-2,.,TRBJ2-4,TRBD2,TGTGCCAGCAGCTCGACCTCTAGCGGGCCACTAGCCAAAAACATTCAGTACTTC,CASSSTSSGPLAKNIQYF
TRBV7-3,few,TRBJ2-1,.,TGTGCCAGCAGCTTATCACGATTCAATGAGCAGTTCTTC,CASSLSRFNEQFF
TRBV5-1,.,TRBJ2-3,TRBD1,TGCGCCAGCAGCTCTGGTGGCAGGGGGCTTTTCACAGATACGCAGTATTTT,CASSSGGRGLFTDTQYF
TRBV20-1,.,TRBJ2-5,TRBD1,TGCAGTGCTAGAAACCCCGGGACAGGGGAGACCCAGTACTTC,CSARNPGTGETQYF
TRBV4-2,few,TRBJ2-2,.,TGTGCCAGCAGCCTCCCTCGCCCAGGGGTGCTGGACACCGGGGAGCTGTTTTTT,CASSLPRPGVLDTGELFF
TRBV29-1,many,TRBJ2-3,.,TGCAGCGTCGCGGGCCTCAGCACAGATACGCAGTATTTT,CSVAGLSTDTQYF
TRBV11-2,few,TRBJ2-5,TRBD2,TGTGCCAGCAGCTTACGACTAGCGGGACAATACTACCAAGAGACCCAGTACTTC,CASSLRLAGQYYQETQYF
TRBV7-9,.,TRBJ2-4,TRBD2,TGTGCCAGCAGCCCCGGACTAGCTACATTAGCCAAAAACATTCAGTACTTC,CASSPGLATLAKNIQYF
TRBV15,many,TRBJ2-7,TRBD2,TGTGCCACCAGCAGACTAATTAGCGGGATGAGTAACGAGCAGTACTTC,CATSRLISGMSNEQYF
TRBV4-2,.,TRBJ2-5,TRBD2,TGTGCCAGCAGCCAAGATGGGACTAGCGGAATGGGTGGGGAGACCCAGTACTTC,CASSQDGTSGMGGETQYF
TRBV29-1,many,TRBJ2-3,TRBD1,TGCAGCGTTTCGAAAGGGACAGGGAGCGATACGCAGTATTTT,CSVSKGTGSDTQYF
TRBV29-1,few,TRBJ2-5,.,TGCAGCGCCGGGGAGCCGGAGACCCAGTACTTC,CSAGEPETQYF
TRBV30,.,TRBJ2-1,TRBD1,TGTGCCTGGAGTCCGAGGACAGGCGAGCAGTTCTTC,CAWSPRTGEQFF
TRBV29-1,once,TRBJ2-3,TRBD2,TGCAGCGTTGAGCCTAGCGGGTCAGATACGCAGTATTTT,CSVEPSGSDTQYF
TRBV11-1,few,TRBJ2-6,TRBD1,TGTGCCAGCAGCTCTCCGACAGGGGGCGCGACTGGGGCCAACGTCCTGACTTTC,CASSSPTGGATGANVLTF
TRBV27,.,TRBJ1-5,.,TGTGCCAGCAGTCGAAGGACGGGAAGCAATCAGCCCCAGCATTTT,CASSRRTGSNQPQHF
TRBV5-8,few,TRBJ1-1,.,TGTGCCAGCAGCTATCTTCGTCGGGGGCGGTACACTGAAGCTTTCTTT,CASSYLRRGRYTEAFF
TRBV9,few,TRBJ2-3,.,TGTGCCAGCAGCATCCAGCCGGGCACAGATACGCAGTATTTT,CASSIQPGTDTQYF
TRBV3-1,.,TRBJ1-5,.,TGTGCCAGCAGCCAAGGTAATAGCAATCAGCCCCAGCATTTT,CASSQGNSNQPQHF
TRBV11-2,.,TRBJ2-3,.,TGTGCCAGCAGCTTAAAACCCCTAGGAGCGATTAGCACAGATACGCAGTATTTT,CASSLKPLGAISTDTQYF
TRBV7-8,.,TRBJ1-2,TRBD1,TGTGCCAGCAGCTTAGTAGGCCGAGAGGGACAGAACTATGGCTACACCTTC,CASSLVGREGQNYGYTF
TRBV7-6,.,TRBJ2-1,.,TGTGCCAGCAGCTTGGGAACGCGTTGGACACTTAGTAACAATGAGCAGTTCTTC,CASSLGTRWTLSNNEQFF
TRBV6-1,few,TRBJ1-4,.,TGTGCCAGCAAACCCCCCGGGACAATCGGAGAAAAACTGTTTTTT,CASKPPGTIGEKLFF
TRBV10-2,many,TRBJ2-1,.,TGCGCCAGCAGTGAGTCGATCCAGAATGAGCAGTTCTTC,CASSESIQNEQFF
TRBV12-3/TRBV12-4,many,TRBJ2-1,.,TGTGCCAGCAGTTTCCAGGGGTCCTACAATGAGCAGTTCTTC,CASSFQGSYNEQFF
TRBV7-3,.,TRBJ2-2,TRBD2,TGTGCCAGCAGCTTAACCCGGACTAGCGGCACCGGGGAGCTGTTTTTT,CASSLTRTSGTGELFF
TRBV20-1,.,TRBJ2-4,TRBD1,TGCAGTGCCCCGCCCGGGACAGGGGGTGGAATTCAGTACTTC,CSAPPGTGGGIQYF
TRBV29-1,few,TRBJ2-5,TRBD2,TGCAGCGGGGCTAGCGGACAAGAGACCCAGTACTTC,CSGASGQETQYF
TRBV20-1,many,TRBJ1-4,.,TGCAGTGCTCCTAGCCCCACCGGACTCAATGAAAAACTGTTTTTT,CSAPSPTGLNEKLFF
TRBV20-1,many,TRBJ1-5,.,TGCAGTGCTAGATGGAGTAGCAATCAGCCCCAGCATTTT,CSARWSSNQPQHF
TRBV28,few,TRBJ2-7,.,TGTGCCAGCAGTTGGGGTAGCGCGACCAACGAGCAGTACTTC,CASSWGSATNEQYF
TRBV27,few,TRBJ2-5,.,TGTGCCAGCAGTTTAGGACACTCGGAAGAGACCCAGTACTTC,CASSLGHSEETQYF
TRBV15,.,TRBJ2-1,.,TGTGCCACCAGCAGAGGAGCGGGTAACTCCTACAATGAGCAGTTCTTC,CATSRGAGNSYNEQFF
TRBV12-3/TRBV12-4,.,TRBJ2-1,TRBD2,TGTGCCAGCAGTTTTGTATTCGGACTAGCGGTAGCTAATGAGCAGTTCTTC,CASSFVFGLAVANEQFF
TRBV14,.,TRBJ1-1,.,TGTGCCAGCAGCCAAGCTTTCCTGAACACTGAAGCTTTCTTT,CASSQAFLNTEAFF
TRBV14,many,TRBJ2-7,.,TGTGCCAGCAGCCCGATGACCTCCGGGGAGCAGTACTTC,CASSPMTSGEQYF
TRBV6-5,many,TRBJ1-3,.,TGTGCCAGCAGTTTAAATTCCGTCTCTGGAAACACCATATATTTT,CASSLNSVSGNTIYF
TRBV5-1,.,TRBJ1-1,.,TGCGCCAGCAGCAGGACTCTTCAAAACATGAACACTGAAGCTTTCTTT,CASSRTLQNMNTEAFF
TRBV3-1,many,TRBJ2-7,.,TGTGCCAGCAGCCAGGGAACCTACAGGGATTCCTACGAGCAGTACTTC,CASSQGTYRDSYEQYF
TRBV9,many,TRBJ2-7,TRBD2,TGTGCCAGCAGCGTAGTGGCTAGCGGGAACTACGAGCAGTACTTC,CASSVVASGNYEQYF
TRBV4-3,many,TRBJ2-4,.,TGCGCCAGCAGCCAAGATGGGAACATTCAGTACTTC,CASSQDGNIQYF
TRBV7-6,.,TRBJ2-3,.,TGTGCCAGCAGCTTACCCGTGGGGAAAACGCAGTATTTT,CASSLPVGKTQYF
TRBV10-3,many,TRBJ1-3,.,TGTGCCATCAGGACAGCTGTCTCTGGAAACACCATATATTTT,CAIRTAVSGNTIYF
TRBV5-1,.,TRBJ2-7,TRBD2,TGCGCCAGCAGGATAAGCGGGGACTCCTACGAGCAGTACTTC,CASRISGDSYEQYF
TRBV7-3,.,TRBJ2-1,.,TGTGCCAGCAGCCCAGCCGGGCCCCACGCTATCAATGAGCAGTTCTTC,CASSPAGPHAINEQFF
TRBV20-1,.,TRBJ1-2,.,TGCAATGCTAGAGTCAGTCTCTATGGCTACACCTTC,CNARVSLYGYTF
TRBV27,many,TRBJ2-7,.,TGTGCCAGCAGTTTATCCTCAGGGACCTACGAGCAGTACTTC,CASSLSSGTYEQYF
TRBV29-1,many,TRBJ2-1,TRBD2,TGCAGCGTCCGGACTAGCGGGAGGGGCGATGAGCAGTTCTTC,CSVRTSGRGDEQFF